This passage covers 16 T cell receptor beta chains from one sample sequenced in a study of human T cells and chemical hapten exposure. In TCRdb, the RACE reads were re-called with MiXCR into one record per CDR3 protein. The table lists around 250,000 distinct CDR3 sequences, roughly 8.9% of them singletons, with 2.3% in the top ten. The time point denotes: pre-sensitization, week 0. Treatment noted: therapeutic diphenylcyclopropenone sensitization with weekly scalp DPC. The sequences come from whole blood, collected in connection with sensitization to the hapten diphenylcyclopropenone (DPC). These receptors came from a woman in her 40s with alopecia areata. Some clones in this sample may be carry-over from other donors' samples.

This clonotype was observed a handful of times. V gene TRBV7-2 combines with J gene TRBJ1-3; 8 bases fit TRBD1. The CDR3 is 16 residues long. With 5 bases clipped from V and 0 bases from J, the junction kept 6 bases outside the gene matches. Germline V CDR1 and CDR2: SGHTA, FQGNSA. In nucleotides, the CDR3 is TGTGCCAGCAGCCCCAGGGGGCAGAGCTCTGGAAACACCATATATTTT. Translating it yields CASSPRGQSSGNTIYF.

The chain has TRBV20-1 and TRBJ2-5; 9 positions match TRBD2. The CDR3 has 13 residues. The V and J ends lost 5 bases and 2 bases, in that order; junction bases with no gene match: 3. The germline V gene encodes CDR1 DFQATT and CDR2 SNEGSKA (reference sequence). CDR3 coding DNA: TGCAGTGCTCTGCTAGCGGGACAAGAGACCCAGTACTTC. Translating gives CSALLAGQETQYF.

The rearrangement joins TRBV4-3 to TRBJ2-2, with D possibly matching TRBD1 (6 bases). Trimming took off 1 base at V and 7 bases at J, with 13 bases between the two ends. The CDR3 sequence is 15 residues long. Germline CDR1 is LGHNA and CDR2 is YSLEER. For the CDR3, the DNA is TGCGCCAGCAGCCAAGCACCAGGGGTCGGCGGGGAGCTGTTTTTT. Translated: CASSQAPGVGGELFF.

This clonotype was recorded a few times. The chain couples TRBV20-1 to TRBJ1-4; no reliable D call. Looked up from germline, CDR1 is DFQATT and CDR2 is SNEGSKA (reference sequence). This CDR3 is built from 16 residues. V was clipped by 0 bases and J by 0 bases, with 11 bases between them. DNA for the CDR3: TGCAGTGCTAGAGATCCAGCTACCGCAACTAATGAAAAACTGTTTTTT. It codes for CSARDPATATNEKLFF.

This clonotype appeared a few times. This rearrangement joins TRBV7-9 to TRBJ2-5; D is perhaps TRBD1 (6 bases). Trimming stripped 7 bases from V and 1 base from J, with 7 bases between. The CDR3 has 12 amino acids. CDR1 and CDR2 from the germline V gene are SEHNR and FQNEAQ (reference sequence). Here the CDR3 reads CASKDSQETQYF. CDR3 sequence (DNA): TGTGCCAGCAAGGACAGCCAAGAGACCCAGTACTTC.

This clonotype was seen a few times. This chain joins TRBV12-3 or TRBV12-4 and TRBJ1-6; no reliable D call. CDR3 length: 15 residues. The V end was cut by 3 bases, the J end by 2 bases, with 8 bases between. The CDR3 nucleotides are TGTGCCAGCAGTTTTGGGGTTACCTATAATTCACCCCTCCACTTT. Amino acids: CASSFGVTYNSPLHF.

This clonotype was counted many times. V is TRBV4-1 and J is TRBJ2-5; 10 nucleotides match TRBD2. Unmatched junction bases numbered 5, after V lost 0 bases and J lost 4 bases. Germline lookup yields CDR1 MGHRA and CDR2 YSYEKL. CDR3 length equals 16 residues. This CDR3 reads CASSQEGLASLETQYF. Written as DNA, the CDR3 is TGCGCCAGCAGCCAAGAGGGACTAGCGTCCTTAGAGACCCAGTACTTC.

The rearrangement uses TRBV29-1 and TRBJ2-7; D perhaps matches TRBD1 (6 bases). Germline-derived CDR1 and CDR2 are SQVTM and ANQGSEA. The CDR3 is 12 amino acids. V was shortened by 4 bases and J by 6 bases, with 13 bases between the two germline ends. DNA for the CDR3: TGCAGCGTTGTGGCAGGGGAAGGCGAGCAGTACTTC. Protein: CSVVAGEGEQYF.

This clonotype appeared a few times. The chain carries TRBV6-1 and TRBJ2-3; TRBD2 might be the D (7 bases). CDR3 length: 17 amino acids. In germline, CDR1 is MNHNS, CDR2 SASEGT. Between the trimmed V and J ends, which lost 4 bases and 3 bases, there was a span of 20 bases. CDR3: CASSGGRGGPRTDTQYF. CDR3 DNA sequence: TGTGCCAGCAGTGGGGGCAGGGGAGGGCCGAGGACAGATACGCAGTATTTT.

This clonotype turned up a few times. This chain connects TRBV4-2 to TRBJ2-7, with D possibly matching TRBD2 (5 bases). The CDR3 is 17 amino acids. Germline CDR1 LGHNA, CDR2 YNFKEQ. Trimming removed 0 bases from V and 3 bases from J, with 18 bases in between. The chain's CDR3 is CASSQDYVTGSGYEQYF. In nucleotides, the CDR3 is TGTGCCAGCAGCCAAGATTATGTCACGGGCAGCGGCTACGAGCAGTACTTC.

V usage is TRBV20-1 and J usage is TRBJ2-5; 9 nucleotides agree with TRBD2. The CDR3 runs 14 residues. Trimming at V came to 7 bases and at J to 5 bases, leaving 11 bases not matched to a gene. The germline V gene encodes CDR1 DFQATT and CDR2 SNEGSKA (reference sequence). CDR3 sequence reads: CSGGLAGAGETQYF. DNA for the CDR3: TGCAGTGGAGGATTAGCGGGAGCCGGGGAGACCCAGTACTTC.

The chain is built from TRBV28 and TRBJ2-7, with D hard to call. This CDR3 has 13 residues. Per germline, CDR1 MDHEN and CDR2 SYDVKM. Trimming removed 3 bases from V and 1 base from J, with 7 bases in between. This CDR3 reads CASSFIRSYEQYF. The CDR3 DNA is TGTGCCAGCAGTTTCATTAGGTCCTACGAGCAGTACTTC.

The chain employs TRBV12-3 or TRBV12-4 and TRBJ2-1, with 10 positions matching TRBD2. V lost 3 bases to trimming and J lost 9 bases; unmatched junction nucleotides: 11. The CDR3 is 16 amino acids. The CDR3 here is CASSFGAGGQAGEQFF. CDR3 sequence (DNA): TGTGCCAGCAGTTTTGGAGCGGGAGGGCAAGCGGGTGAGCAGTTCTTC.

The J gene is TRBJ1-1, the V gene TRBV6-2 or TRBV6-3, with D possibly TRBD1 on 5 matching bases. Trimming shortened V by 5 bases and J by 0 bases, and 7 bases separated the two germline ends. The CDR3 spans 13 residues. CDR1 MNHEY and CDR2 SVGEGT come from the germline V gene. The CDR3 loop reads CASSEDMNTEAFF. CDR3 bases: TGTGCCAGCAGTGAGGACATGAACACTGAAGCTTTCTTT.

The genes are TRBV28 and TRBJ2-1; TRBD2 might be the D (5 bases). Germline values: CDR1 MDHEN, CDR2 SYDVKM. The CDR3 is 14 residues long. Trimming stripped 7 bases from V and 2 bases from J, with 12 bases between. CDR3 coding DNA: TGTGCCAGCATGGCGACTATTGCCTACAATGAGCAGTTCTTC. Its translation: CASMATIAYNEQFF.

This sequence joins TRBV4-3 and TRBJ1-6; D ambiguous. This CDR3 is 16 amino acids long. V was shortened by 0 bases and J by 5 bases, with 11 bases between the two germline ends. The V gene's germline CDR1 is LGHNA and CDR2 YSLEER. For the CDR3, the DNA is TGCGCCAGCAGCCAAGATGGGATCGGGCATAATTCACCCCTCCACTTT. Translated: CASSQDGIGHNSPLHF.